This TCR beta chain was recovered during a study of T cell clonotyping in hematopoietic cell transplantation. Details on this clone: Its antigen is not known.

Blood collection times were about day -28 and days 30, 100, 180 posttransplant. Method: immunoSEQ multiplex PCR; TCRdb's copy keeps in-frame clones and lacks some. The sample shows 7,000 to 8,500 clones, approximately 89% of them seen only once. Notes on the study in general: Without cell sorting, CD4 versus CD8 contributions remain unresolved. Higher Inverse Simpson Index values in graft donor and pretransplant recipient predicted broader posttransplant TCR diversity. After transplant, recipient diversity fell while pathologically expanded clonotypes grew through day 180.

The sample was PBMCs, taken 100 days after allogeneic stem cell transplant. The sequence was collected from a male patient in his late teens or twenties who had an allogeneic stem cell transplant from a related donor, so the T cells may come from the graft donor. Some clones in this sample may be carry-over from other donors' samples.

In DNA form, the CDR3 reads TGTGCCAGCAGCCCGAAGGTTGGAGTCCTGACTTTC. Translation: CASSPKVGVLTF. The chain carries TRBV11-3 and TRBJ2-6; no reliable D call. Germline V gives CDR1 SGHNT, CDR2 YENEEA. The CDR3 consists of 12 residues. Trimming took 5 bases from V and 13 from J, leaving 12 bases between them.